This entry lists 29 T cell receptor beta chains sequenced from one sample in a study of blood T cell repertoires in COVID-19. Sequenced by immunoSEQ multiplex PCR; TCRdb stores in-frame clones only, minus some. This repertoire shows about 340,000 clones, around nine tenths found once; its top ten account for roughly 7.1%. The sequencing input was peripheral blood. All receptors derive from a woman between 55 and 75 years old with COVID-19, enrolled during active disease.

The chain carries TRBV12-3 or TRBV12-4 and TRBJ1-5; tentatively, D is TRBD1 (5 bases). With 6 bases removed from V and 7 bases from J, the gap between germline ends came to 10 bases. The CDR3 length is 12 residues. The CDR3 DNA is TGTGCCAGCAGCAGGGTAGGACAGCCCCAGCATTTT. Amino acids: CASSRVGQPQHF.

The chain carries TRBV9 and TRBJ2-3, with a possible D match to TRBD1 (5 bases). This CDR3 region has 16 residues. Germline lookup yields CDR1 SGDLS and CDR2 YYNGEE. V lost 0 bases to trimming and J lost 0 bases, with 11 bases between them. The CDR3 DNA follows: TGTGCCAGCAGCGTAGGACAGCTCCCTAGCACAGATACGCAGTATTTT. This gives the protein CASSVGQLPSTDTQYF. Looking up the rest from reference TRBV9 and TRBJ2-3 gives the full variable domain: DSGVTQTPKHLITATGQRVTLRCSPRSGDLSVYWYQQSLDQGLQFLIQYYNGEERAKGNILERFSAQQFPDLHSELNLSSLELGDSALYFCASSVGQLPSTDTQYFGPGTRLTVL.

The CDR3 DNA reads as TGTGCCACCAGCAGAGACAGACAGAAAAATCAGCCCCAGCATTTT. This sequence encodes CATSRDRQKNQPQHF. The rearrangement uses TRBV15 and TRBJ1-5; D perhaps matches TRBD1 (5 bases). The length of the CDR3 is 15 residues. Trimming removed 0 bases from V and 4 bases from J, with 10 bases in between. CDR1 LNHNV and CDR2 YYDKDF come from the germline V gene (reference sequence).

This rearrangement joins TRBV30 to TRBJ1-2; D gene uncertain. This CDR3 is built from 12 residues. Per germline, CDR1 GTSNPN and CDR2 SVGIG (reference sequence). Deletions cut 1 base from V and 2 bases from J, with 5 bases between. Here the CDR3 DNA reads TGTGCCTGGAGTGGAGGGAACTATGGCTACACCTTC. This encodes CAWSGGNYGYTF.

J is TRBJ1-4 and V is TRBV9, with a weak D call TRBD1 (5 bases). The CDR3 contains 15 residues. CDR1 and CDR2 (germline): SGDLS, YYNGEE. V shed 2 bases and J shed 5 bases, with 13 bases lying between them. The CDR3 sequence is CASSVTMGGNEKLFF. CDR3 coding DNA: TGTGCCAGCAGCGTTACTATGGGGGGGAATGAAAAACTGTTTTTT.

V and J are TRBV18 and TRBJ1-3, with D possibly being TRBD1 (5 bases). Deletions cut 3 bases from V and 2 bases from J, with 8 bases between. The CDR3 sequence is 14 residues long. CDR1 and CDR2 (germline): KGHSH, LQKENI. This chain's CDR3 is CASSPVDTGNTIYF. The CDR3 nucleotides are TGTGCCAGCTCACCGGTGGACACTGGAAACACCATATATTTT.

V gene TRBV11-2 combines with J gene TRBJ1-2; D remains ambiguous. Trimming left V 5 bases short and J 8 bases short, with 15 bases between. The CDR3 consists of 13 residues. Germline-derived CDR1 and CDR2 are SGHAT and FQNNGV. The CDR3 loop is CASSEEPTRGYTF. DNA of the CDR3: TGTGCCAGCAGCGAGGAGCCCACCCGAGGCTACACCTTC.

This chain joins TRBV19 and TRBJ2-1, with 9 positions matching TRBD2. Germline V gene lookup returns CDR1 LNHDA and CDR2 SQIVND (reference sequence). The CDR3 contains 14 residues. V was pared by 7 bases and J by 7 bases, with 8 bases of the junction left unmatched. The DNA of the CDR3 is TGTGCCAGTAAGGTGGCTAGCGGGGTGAATGAGCAGTTCTTC. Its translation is CASKVASGVNEQFF.

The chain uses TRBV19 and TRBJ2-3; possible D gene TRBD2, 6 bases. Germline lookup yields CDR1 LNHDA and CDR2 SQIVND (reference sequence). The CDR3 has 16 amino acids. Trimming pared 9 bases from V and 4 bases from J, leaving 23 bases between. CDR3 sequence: CASHQSVGGGPDTQYF. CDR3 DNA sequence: TGTGCCAGCCATCAATCAGTCGGGGGTGGGCCAGATACGCAGTATTTT.

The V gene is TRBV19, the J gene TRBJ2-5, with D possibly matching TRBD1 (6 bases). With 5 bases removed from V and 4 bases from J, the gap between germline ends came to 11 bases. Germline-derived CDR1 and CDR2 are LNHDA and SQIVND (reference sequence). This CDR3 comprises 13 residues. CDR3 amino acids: CASSRTVSETQYF. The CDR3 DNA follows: TGTGCCAGTAGTCGGACAGTCTCAGAGACCCAGTACTTC.

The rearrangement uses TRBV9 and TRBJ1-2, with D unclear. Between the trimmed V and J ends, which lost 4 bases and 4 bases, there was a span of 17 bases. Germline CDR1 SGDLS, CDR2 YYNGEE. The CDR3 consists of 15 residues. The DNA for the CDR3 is TGTGCCAGCAGCCCCGCGGGGTCTGGAGTCTATGGCTACACCTTC. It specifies CASSPAGSGVYGYTF.

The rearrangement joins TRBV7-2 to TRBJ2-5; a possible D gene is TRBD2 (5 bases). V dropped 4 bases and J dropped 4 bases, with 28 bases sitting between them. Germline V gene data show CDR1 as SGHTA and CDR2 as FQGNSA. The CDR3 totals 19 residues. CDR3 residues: CASSSLWPSGKGVGETQYF. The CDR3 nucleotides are TGTGCCAGCAGCTCCCTATGGCCATCCGGGAAGGGAGTGGGAGAGACCCAGTACTTC.

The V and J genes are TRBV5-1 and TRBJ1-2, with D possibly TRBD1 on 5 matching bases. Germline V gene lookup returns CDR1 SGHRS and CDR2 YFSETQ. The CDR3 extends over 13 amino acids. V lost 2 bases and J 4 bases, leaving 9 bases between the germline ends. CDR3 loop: CASSLTTVYGYTF. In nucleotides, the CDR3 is TGCGCCAGCAGCTTAACGACAGTCTATGGCTACACCTTC.

The chain's CDR3 is CASSLGHTYEQYF. CDR3 in DNA: TGTGCCAGCTCCTTAGGACATACCTACGAGCAGTACTTC. The gene calls are TRBV27 and TRBJ2-7; D is perhaps TRBD1 (5 bases). CDR1 is MNHEY and CDR2 is SMNVEV in the germline V gene (reference sequence). The CDR3 runs 13 residues. V was trimmed by 8 bases and J by 2 bases, leaving 13 bases between them.

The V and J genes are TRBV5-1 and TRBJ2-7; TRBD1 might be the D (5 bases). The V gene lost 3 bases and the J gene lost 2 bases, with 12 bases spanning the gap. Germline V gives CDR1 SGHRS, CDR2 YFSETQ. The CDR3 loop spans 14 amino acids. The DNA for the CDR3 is TGCGCCAGCAGCTCCACGACAGCAGCCTACGAGCAGTACTTC. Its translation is CASSSTTAAYEQYF.

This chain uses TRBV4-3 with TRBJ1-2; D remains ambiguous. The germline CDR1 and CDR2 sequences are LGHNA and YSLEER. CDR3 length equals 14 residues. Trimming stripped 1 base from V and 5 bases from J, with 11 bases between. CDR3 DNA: TGCGCCAGCAGCCAAGCTGAGGGAAGGTATGGCTACACCTTC. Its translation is CASSQAEGRYGYTF.

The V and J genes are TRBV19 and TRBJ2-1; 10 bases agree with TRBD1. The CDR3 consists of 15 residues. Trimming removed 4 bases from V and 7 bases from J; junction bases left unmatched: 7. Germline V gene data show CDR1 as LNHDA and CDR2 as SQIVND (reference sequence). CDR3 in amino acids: CASSKPGQGRNEQFF. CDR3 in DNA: TGTGCCAGTAGTAAGCCGGGACAGGGGAGGAATGAGCAGTTCTTC.

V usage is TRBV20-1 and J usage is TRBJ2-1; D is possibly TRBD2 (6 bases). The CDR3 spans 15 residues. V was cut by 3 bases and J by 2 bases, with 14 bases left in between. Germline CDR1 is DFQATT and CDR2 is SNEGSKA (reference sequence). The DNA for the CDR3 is TGCAGTGCTAGTCCTGCGGGGATAGCCTACAATGAGCAGTTCTTC. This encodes CSASPAGIAYNEQFF.

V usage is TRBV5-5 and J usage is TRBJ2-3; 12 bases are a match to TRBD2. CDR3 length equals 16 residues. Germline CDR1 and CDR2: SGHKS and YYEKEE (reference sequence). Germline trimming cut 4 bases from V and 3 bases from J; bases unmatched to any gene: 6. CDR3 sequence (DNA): TGTGCCAGCAGCCGTACTAGCGGGGGGCGGACAGATACGCAGTATTTT. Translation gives CASSRTSGGRTDTQYF. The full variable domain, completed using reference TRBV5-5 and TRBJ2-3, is DAGVTQSPTHLIKTRGQQVTLRCSPISGHKSVSWYQQVLGQGPQFIFQYYEKEERGRGNFPDRFSARQFPNYSSELNVNALLLGDSALYLCASSRTSGGRTDTQYFGPGTRLTVL.

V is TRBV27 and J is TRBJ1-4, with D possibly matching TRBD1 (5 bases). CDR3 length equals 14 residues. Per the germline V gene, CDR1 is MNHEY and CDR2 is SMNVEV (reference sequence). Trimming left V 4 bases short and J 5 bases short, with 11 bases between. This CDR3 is CASSSTAPNEKLFF. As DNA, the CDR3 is TGTGCCAGCAGTTCGACAGCCCCAAATGAAAAACTGTTTTTT.

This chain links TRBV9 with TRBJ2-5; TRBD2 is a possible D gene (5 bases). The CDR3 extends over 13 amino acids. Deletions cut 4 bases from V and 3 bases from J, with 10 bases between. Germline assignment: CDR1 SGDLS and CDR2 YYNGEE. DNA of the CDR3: TGTGCCAGCAGCCTTGGACTGAAAGAGACCCAGTACTTC. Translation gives CASSLGLKETQYF.

The CDR3 coding sequence is TGTGCCAGCAGCCCTAATGCAGACAGCTACTATGGCTACACCTTC. Translating gives CASSPNADSYYGYTF. The rearrangement uses TRBV11-2 and TRBJ1-2; D is possibly TRBD1 (5 bases). CDR1 is SGHAT and CDR2 is FQNNGV in the germline V gene. Trimming took 5 bases from V and 3 from J, leaving 16 bases between them. This CDR3 spans 15 amino acids.

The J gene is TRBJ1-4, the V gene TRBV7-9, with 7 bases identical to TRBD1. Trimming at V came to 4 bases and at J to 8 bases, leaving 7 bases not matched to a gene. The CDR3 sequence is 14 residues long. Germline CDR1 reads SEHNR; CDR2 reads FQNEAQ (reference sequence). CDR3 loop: CASSSWTGEEKLFF. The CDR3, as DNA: TGTGCCAGCAGCTCGTGGACAGGCGAGGAAAAACTGTTTTTT.

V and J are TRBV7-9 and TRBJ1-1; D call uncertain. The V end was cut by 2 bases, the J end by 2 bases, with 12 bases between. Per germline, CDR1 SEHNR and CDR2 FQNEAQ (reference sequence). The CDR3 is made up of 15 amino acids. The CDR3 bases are TGTGCCAGCAGCTTACGGGCGGGAACTAACACTGAAGCTTTCTTT. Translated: CASSLRAGTNTEAFF. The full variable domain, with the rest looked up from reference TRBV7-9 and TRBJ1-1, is DTGVSQNPRHKITKRGQNVTFRCDPISEHNRLYWYRQTLGQGPEFLTYFQNEAQLEKSRLLSDRFSAERPKGSFSTLEIQRTEQGDSAMYLCASSLRAGTNTEAFFGQGTRLTVV.

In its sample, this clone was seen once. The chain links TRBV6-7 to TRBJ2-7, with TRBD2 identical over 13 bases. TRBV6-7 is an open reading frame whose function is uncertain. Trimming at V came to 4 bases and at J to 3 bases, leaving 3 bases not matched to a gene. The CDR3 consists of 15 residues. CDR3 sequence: CASSSTSGGNYEQYF. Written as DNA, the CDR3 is TGTGCCAGCAGTTCGACTAGCGGGGGGAACTACGAGCAGTACTTC.

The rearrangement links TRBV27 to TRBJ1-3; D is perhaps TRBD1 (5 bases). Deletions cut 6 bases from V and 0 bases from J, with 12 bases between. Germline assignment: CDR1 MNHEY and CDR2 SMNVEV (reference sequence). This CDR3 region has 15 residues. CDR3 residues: CASSRTGDSGNTIYF. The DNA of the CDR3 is TGTGCCAGCAGCCGAACAGGAGACTCTGGAAACACCATATATTTT.

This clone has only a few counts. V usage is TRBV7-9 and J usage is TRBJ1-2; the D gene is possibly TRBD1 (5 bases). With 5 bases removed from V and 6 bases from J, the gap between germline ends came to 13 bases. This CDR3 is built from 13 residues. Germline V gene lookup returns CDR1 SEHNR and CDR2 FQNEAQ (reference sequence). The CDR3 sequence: CASSVGGIDGYTF. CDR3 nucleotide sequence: TGTGCCAGCAGCGTTGGGGGGATTGATGGCTACACCTTC.

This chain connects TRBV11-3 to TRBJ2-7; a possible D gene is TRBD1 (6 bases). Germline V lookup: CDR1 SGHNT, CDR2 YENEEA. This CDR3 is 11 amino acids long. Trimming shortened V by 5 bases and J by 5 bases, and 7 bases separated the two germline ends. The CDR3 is CASSQGNEQYF. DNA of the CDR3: TGTGCCAGCAGCCAGGGGAACGAGCAGTACTTC.

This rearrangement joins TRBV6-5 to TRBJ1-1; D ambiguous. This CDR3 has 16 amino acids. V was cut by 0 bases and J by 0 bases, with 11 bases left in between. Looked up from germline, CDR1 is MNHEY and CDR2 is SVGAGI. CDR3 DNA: TGTGCCAGCAGTTACTCCCCGGAGAACATGAACACTGAAGCTTTCTTT. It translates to CASSYSPENMNTEAFF.